Listed here are 6 T cell receptor beta chains from one sample, sequenced in a study of T-cell reconstitution after alpha-beta-depleted transplantation in children. Researchers prepared the TCRbeta library using unique molecular identifiers, the study reports. One entry per CDR3 protein, called by TCRdb with MiXCR from the PCR reads. There are some 550,000 distinct CDR3 sequences in the sample; roughly 24% occur only once, and about 14% lies in the top ten. The source was PBMCs, mostly from graft donor cells, collected 360 days after TCRalphabeta/CD19-depleted stem cell transplant. These receptors were taken from a boy under two years old who had a stem cell transplant for acute myeloid leukemia, so the T cells may come from the graft donor.

The V gene is TRBV6-1, the J gene TRBJ1-5, with D unclear. There are 15 residues in the CDR3. CDR1 and CDR2 (germline): MNHNS, SASEGT. Trimming shortened V by 7 bases and J by 7 bases, and 20 bases separated the two germline ends. CDR3 region: CASTETAVRVQPQHF. The CDR3 DNA follows: TGTGCCAGCACCGAGACTGCGGTGAGGGTGCAGCCCCAGCATTTT.

The V and J genes are TRBV20-1 and TRBJ2-3; 11 positions match TRBD2. This CDR3 spans 17 amino acids. The V gene's germline CDR1 is DFQATT and CDR2 SNEGSKA (reference sequence). J was trimmed by 1 base and V by 2 bases; bases with no gene match: 8. CDR3 in amino acids: CSARILAGVQGTDTQYF. The CDR3, as DNA: TGCAGTGCTAGAATACTAGCGGGGGTTCAAGGCACAGATACGCAGTATTTT.

This clonotype was seen more than once but under ten times. The chain employs TRBV10-2 and TRBJ2-7; D is possibly TRBD2 (6 bases). Germline V lookup: CDR1 WSHSY, CDR2 SAAADI. This CDR3 region has 14 residues. V was trimmed by 3 bases and J by 9 bases, leaving 18 bases between them. The CDR3 DNA reads TGCGCCAGCAGTGATTTCCATGCCGAGGGAGGGCAGTACTTC. Translating gives CASSDFHAEGGQYF.

This clonotype was recorded at least ten times. The chain employs TRBV19 and TRBJ2-5; 10 bases line up with TRBD2. In germline, CDR1 is LNHDA, CDR2 SQIVND (reference sequence). The CDR3 runs to 16 residues. V lost 0 bases, J lost 4 bases, and 5 bases stayed unmatched. The CDR3 region has the DNA TGTGCCAGTAGTATAGATCATAGCGGGGGGTCAGAGACCCAGTACTTC. Translating it yields CASSIDHSGGSETQYF.

In DNA, the CDR3 is TGTGCCAGCAGCTTACTCGGACAGCGCCAGGAGACCCAGTACTTC. It encodes CASSLLGQRQETQYF. This chain connects TRBV7-9 to TRBJ2-5; perhaps TRBD1 as D (6 bases). The CDR3 is made up of 15 amino acids. Trimming pared 2 bases from V and 5 bases from J, leaving 15 bases between. Germline CDR1 and CDR2: SEHNR and FQNEAQ (reference sequence).

This clonotype was detected ten times or more. The rearrangement uses TRBV3-1 and TRBJ1-4; 9 nucleotides match TRBD1. Germline V gene data show CDR1 as LGHDT and CDR2 as YNNKEL (reference sequence). The V and J ends lost 4 bases and 8 bases, in that order; junction bases with no gene match: 11. CDR3 length: 16 residues. The CDR3 coding sequence is TGTGCCAGCAGCCCCAGATTACAGGGGGCAGGGGAAAAACTGTTTTTT. Protein sequence: CASSPRLQGAGEKLFF.